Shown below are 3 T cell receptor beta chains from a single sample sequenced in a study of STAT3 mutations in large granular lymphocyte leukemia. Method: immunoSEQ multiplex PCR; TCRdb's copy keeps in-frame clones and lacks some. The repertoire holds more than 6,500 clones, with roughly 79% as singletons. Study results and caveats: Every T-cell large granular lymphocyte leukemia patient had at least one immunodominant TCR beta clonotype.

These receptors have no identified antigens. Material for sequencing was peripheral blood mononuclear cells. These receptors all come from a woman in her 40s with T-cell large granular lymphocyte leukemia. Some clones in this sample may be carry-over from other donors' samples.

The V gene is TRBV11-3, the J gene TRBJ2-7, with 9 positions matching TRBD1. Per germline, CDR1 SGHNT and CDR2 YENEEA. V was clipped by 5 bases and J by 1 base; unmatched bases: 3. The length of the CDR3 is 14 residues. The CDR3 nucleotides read TGTGCCAGCAGCACCGGGACAGGGTCCTACGAGCAGTACTTC. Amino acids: CASSTGTGSYEQYF.

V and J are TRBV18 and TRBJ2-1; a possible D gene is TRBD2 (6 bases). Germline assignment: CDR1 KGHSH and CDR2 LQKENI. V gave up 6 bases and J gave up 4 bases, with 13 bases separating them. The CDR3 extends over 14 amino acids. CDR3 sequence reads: CASSATGSYNEQFF. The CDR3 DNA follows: TGTGCCAGCTCGGCTACCGGGAGTTACAATGAGCAGTTCTTC.

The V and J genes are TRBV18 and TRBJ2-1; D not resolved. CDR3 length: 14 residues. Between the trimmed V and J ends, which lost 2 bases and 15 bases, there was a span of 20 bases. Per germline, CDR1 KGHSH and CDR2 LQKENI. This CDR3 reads CASSPIEAPQWGFF. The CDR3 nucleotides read TGTGCCAGCTCACCAATTGAGGCCCCTCAGTGGGGGTTCTTC.